What follows is one T cell receptor beta chain and its context. Antigen unknown. Treatment reported: roughly ten-day PBMC culture with coronavirus spike peptide pools or control peptides (ViraFEST assay). Sequencing of DNA taken from cultured CD4+ T cells relied on the Oncomine TCR Beta short-read assay. TCRdb recomputed calls from the PCR reads with MiXCR, one row per CDR3 protein. The data show around 15,000 distinct CDR3 sequences, 45% to 60% seen once. Deletions cut 1 base from V and 7 bases from J, with 14 bases between. The CDR3 is 14 residues long. Germline loops: CDR1 SGHNT, CDR2 YYREEE (reference sequence). The data are from a study of vaccination and CD4 T cells after COVID-19. Overall study results and limits: For convalescent patients, 304 of the 307 vaccine-specific clones analyzed were classified as spike mono-reactive.

This TCR derives from a human donor who had recovered from COVID-19. The gene calls are TRBV5-4 and TRBJ1-2; D unresolved. The specimen sequenced was CD4+ T cells from blood, cultured in vitro. The CDR3 bases are TGTGCCAGCAGCTTGATGACACCCGGAGGTGGCTACACCTTC. Translated: CASSLMTPGGGYTF.